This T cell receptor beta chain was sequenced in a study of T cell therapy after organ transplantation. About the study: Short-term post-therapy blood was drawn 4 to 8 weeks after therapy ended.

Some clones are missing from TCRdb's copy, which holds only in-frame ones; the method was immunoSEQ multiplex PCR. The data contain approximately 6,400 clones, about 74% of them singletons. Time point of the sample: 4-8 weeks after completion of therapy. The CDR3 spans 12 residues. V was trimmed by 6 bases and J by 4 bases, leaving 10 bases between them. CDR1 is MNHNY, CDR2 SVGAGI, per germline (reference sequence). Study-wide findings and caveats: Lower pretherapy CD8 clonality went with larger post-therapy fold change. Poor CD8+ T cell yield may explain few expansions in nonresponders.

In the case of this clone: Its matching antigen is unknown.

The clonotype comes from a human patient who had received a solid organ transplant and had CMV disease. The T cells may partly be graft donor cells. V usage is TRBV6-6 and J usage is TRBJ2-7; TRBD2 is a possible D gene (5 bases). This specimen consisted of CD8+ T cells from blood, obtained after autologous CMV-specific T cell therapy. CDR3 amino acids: CASRASRYEQYF. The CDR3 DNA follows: TGTGCCAGCAGGGCTAGCAGATACGAGCAGTACTTC.